Each of the 24 T cell receptor beta chains below was sequenced from the same sample in a study of tumor-infiltrating lymphocytes in primary liver carcinoma. Scientists recovered RNA and DNA together from roughly 21-30 mg of unsorted bulk tissue. TCR beta cDNA was reverse-transcribed from 500 ng of total RNA. The reaction used a constant-region primer and ProtoScript II reverse transcriptase. Three-round nested multiplex PCR performed with slightly modified ARM-PCR produced the TCR beta libraries. A C-beta reverse primer was combined with TRBV1-TRBV30 forward primers in the first two PCR rounds, and each round had 10 cycles. From the multiplex PCR reads, TCRdb called clonotypes with MiXCR, one entry per CDR3 protein. The sample shows around 88,000 distinct CDR3 sequences, around 68% of them seen only once. The specimen was tumor-adjacent normal liver tissue. The receptors originated from a man aged 40-55 years with primary liver carcinoma and hepatitis B virus infection.

This clonotype appeared once. The CDR3 ends on some other residue instead of the conserved phenylalanine or tryptophan, so this is likely a read error. The chain combines TRBV11-3 with TRBJ2-3, with TRBD1 matching over 8 bases. V gave up 8 bases and J gave up 6 bases; unmatched junction bases: 7. The CDR3 contains 13 residues. CDR1 is SGHNT, CDR2 YENEEA, per germline. The CDR3 region has the DNA TGTGCCAGCGGCGCGCGGGACAGGGATACGCAGTATTTA. This gives the protein CASGARDRDTQYL.

Notes on this clonotype: This could be a read error, since a much larger clone is one nucleotide away. The rearrangement joins TRBV5-5 to TRBJ2-7; D not resolved. With 2 bases removed from V and 2 bases from J, the gap between germline ends came to 14 bases. The CDR3 has 15 amino acids. Germline V gives CDR1 SGHKS, CDR2 YYEKEE (reference sequence). This CDR3 reads CASSFLGTAAYEQYF. The CDR3 nucleotides read TGTGCCAGCAGCTTCTTAGGAACGGCAGCCTACGAGCAGTACTTC. Supplemented by reference TRBV5-5 and TRBJ2-7, the full variable domain reads DAGVTQSPTHLIKTRGQQVTLRCSPISGHKSVSWYQQVLGQGPQFIFQYYEKEERGRGNFPDRFSARQFPNYSSELNVNALLLGDSALYLCASSFLGTAAYEQYFGPGTRLTVT.

The rearrangement joins TRBV5-4 to TRBJ2-7, with a possible D match to TRBD1 (6 bases). In germline, CDR1 is SGHNT, CDR2 YYREEE (reference sequence). The CDR3 consists of 14 residues. V was cut by 5 bases and J by 3 bases, with 15 bases left in between. CDR3 amino acids: CASSTAGTSYEQYF. The CDR3 DNA reads TGTGCCAGCAGTACCGCCGGGACAAGCTACGAGCAGTACTTC.

Of note for this clonotype: The junction departs from germline at one end; a sequencing error may be responsible. The CDR3 bases are TGCAACGTTGTAGGGGATATGGAGCAGTACTTC. It yields the protein CNVVGDMEQYF. The chain recombines TRBV29-1 with TRBJ2-7; weak D call: TRBD1 (5 bases). CDR1 and CDR2 from the germline V gene are SQVTM and ANQGSEA. The CDR3 has 11 residues.

This clonotype was counted a few times. A much larger clone sits a single nucleotide away, making a read error possible. The CDR3 carries no conserved terminal phenylalanine or tryptophan, so it likely arises from a read error. This rearrangement joins TRBV12-3 or TRBV12-4 to TRBJ2-2; no clear D gene. V shed 2 bases and J shed 4 bases, with 5 bases lying between them. This CDR3 contains 13 residues. The CDR3 sequence: CASSLRLTGELFS. CDR3 in DNA: TGTGCCAGCAGTTTAAGGCTCACCGGGGAGCTGTTTTCT.

On this clonotype: One base away lies a much larger clone, so this may be a sequencing read error. This chain links TRBV6-5 with TRBJ2-2; no firm D call. This CDR3 region has 13 residues. Germline CDR1 MNHEY, CDR2 SVGAGI. DNA for the CDR3: TGTGTCAGTGCTGGCGCGAACACCGGGGAGCTGTTTTTT. Translated, it gives CVSAGANTGELFF.

A word on this clonotype: One end of the junction is discordant with germline, which a read error may explain. The rearrangement joins TRBV11-2 to TRBJ2-3; D remains ambiguous. The CDR3 loop spans 12 amino acids. Germline values: CDR1 SGHAT, CDR2 FQNNGV. The CDR3 region is CASSLCTDTQYF. CDR3 nucleotide sequence: TGTGCCAGCAGCCTATGCACAGATACACAGTATTTT. The whole variable domain, filled in from reference TRBV11-2 and TRBJ2-3, reads EAGVAQSPRYKIIEKRQSVAFWCNPISGHATLYWYQQILGQGPKLLIQFQNNGVVDDSQLPKDRFSAERLKGVDSTLKIQPAKLEDSAVYLCASSLCTDTQYFGPGTRLTVL.

With respect to this clonotype: The conserved closing phenylalanine or tryptophan is absent in this CDR3, likely reflecting a read error. The chain has TRBV6-1 and TRBJ2-5; D gene unclear. CDR3 size: 12 residues. Germline assignment: CDR1 MNHNS and CDR2 SASEGT. The CDR3 DNA is TGTGCCAGCTCCACGGTCCAAGAGATCCAGTACCTC. Protein: CASSTVQEIQYL.

On this clonotype: It may be a read error: a sequence one base away is much more abundant. The chain carries TRBV4-2 and TRBJ1-4; D is possibly TRBD1 (5 bases). Germline CDR1 and CDR2: LGHNA and YNFKEQ. The CDR3 contains 15 residues. The ends were cut back, 0 bases at V and 10 bases at J, with 15 bases in the middle. Here the CDR3 reads CASSQDRGFGGKLFF. In nucleotides, the CDR3 is TGTGCCAGCAGCCAAGACCGGGGGTTCGGTGGAAAACTGTTTTTT.

The gene calls are TRBV19 and TRBJ2-5; no definite D call. CDR3 length equals 14 residues. Germline V gives CDR1 LNHDA, CDR2 SQIVND (reference sequence). V lost 10 bases, J lost 2 bases, and 17 bases lay in between. The DNA for the CDR3 is TGTGCCACTATGATTGGCATGGGGCAAGAGACCCAGTACTTC. It is translated as CATMIGMGQETQYF.

About this clonotype itself: The conserved final phenylalanine or tryptophan is absent from the CDR3, which likely points to a read error. This chain joins TRBV29-1 and TRBJ1-1; 9 bases are a match to TRBD1. This CDR3 region has 13 residues. V dropped 7 bases and J dropped 7; count of bases not matched to a gene: 10. Germline V CDR1 and CDR2: SQVTM, ANQGSEA. The CDR3 spells CSAPRTGGIEAFL. In DNA form, the CDR3 reads TGCAGCGCCCCTAGAACAGGGGGCATTGAAGCTTTCCTT.

Points on this clonotype: Germline and junction disagree at one end, which may indicate a read error. This CDR3 reads CVSSLEPRESIDTQYF. In DNA, the CDR3 is TGCGTCAGCAGCTTGGAGCCGCGGGAGAGCATAGACACGCAGTATTTT. The rearrangement links TRBV5-1 to TRBJ2-3; TRBD2 aligns across 7 bases. The germline V gene encodes CDR1 SGHRS and CDR2 YFSETQ. The CDR3 is made up of 16 amino acids. Variable domain in full (rest from reference TRBV5-1 and TRBJ2-3): KAGVTQTPRYLIKTRGQQVTLSCSPISGHRSVSWYQQTPGQGLQFLFEYFSETQRNKGNFPGRFSGRQFSNSRSEMNVSTLELGDSALYLCVSSLEPRESIDTQYFGPGTRLTVL.

As for this clonotype: It may be a read error: a sequence one base away is much more abundant. V is TRBV6-1 and J is TRBJ2-7; 9 bases line up with TRBD1. V lost 5 bases to trimming and J lost 6 bases; unmatched junction nucleotides: 11. CDR1 and CDR2 (germline): MNHNS, SASEGT. The CDR3 sequence is 15 residues long. In nucleotides, the CDR3 is TGTGCCAGCAGTATAGTGGGGACAGGGCTCGGCGAGCAGTACTTC. This gives the protein CASSIVGTGLGEQYF.

Worth noting for this clonotype: One end of the junction varies from germline; a read error may be responsible. The V gene is TRBV7-3, the J gene TRBJ1-1; D may be TRBD1 (6 bases). The CDR3 covers 15 residues. Germline assignment: CDR1 SGHTA and CDR2 FQGTGA. CDR3 nucleotides: TGTGCCAGCAGCCCCTTCCCGGGGGCCGGGACTGAAGCTGTCTTT. Protein sequence: CASSPFPGAGTEAVF.

Concerning this clonotype: Being one base from a much bigger clone, this may be a read error. This CDR3 reads CASSYLHATRELFF. The CDR3 region has the DNA TGTGCCAGCAGTTACTTGCACGCGACCCGGGAGCTGTTTTTT. The genes are TRBV6-2 or TRBV6-3 and TRBJ2-2, with D hard to call. The CDR3 sequence is 14 residues long. The germline V gene has CDR1 MNHEY and CDR2 SVGEGT. V was clipped by 1 base and J by 9 bases, with 12 bases between them.

The CDR3 sequence: CASSEGGFGNQPQHF. The CDR3 coding sequence is TGTGCCAGCAGTGAAGGGGGTTTTGGCAATCAGCCCCAGCATTTT. This sequence joins TRBV6-1 and TRBJ1-5; D gene uncertain. This CDR3 region has 15 residues. The germline gives CDR1 MNHNS, CDR2 SASEGT. Trimming took off 1 base at V and 2 bases at J, with 9 bases between the two ends.

For this clonotype: A read error may account for a junction end that differs from germline. The chain joins TRBV11-2 to TRBJ2-2, with D tentatively TRBD2 (6 bases). The CDR3 is 16 amino acids. Germline V gives CDR1 SGHAT, CDR2 FQNNGV. The CDR3 DNA is TGTGCCAGCAGCTTTGGGCTGGTCGCGAACACCGGGGGGCTGTTTTTT. Amino acids: CASSFGLVANTGGLFF.

This clonotype was recorded at least ten times. The rearrangement joins TRBV6-5 to TRBJ1-5; TRBD1 is a possible D gene (5 bases). The V end was cut by 4 bases, the J end by 7 bases, with 14 bases between. The CDR3 consists of 14 residues. Germline assignment: CDR1 MNHEY and CDR2 SVGAGI. CDR3 protein: CASSFSGKEQPQHF. CDR3 bases: TGTGCCAGCAGTTTTTCAGGGAAGGAGCAGCCCCAGCATTTT.

The V and J genes are TRBV6-2 or TRBV6-3 and TRBJ2-7; TRBD2 matches 8 bases. Germline trimming cut 6 bases from V and 4 bases from J; bases unmatched to any gene: 8. The CDR3 contains 14 residues. From germline, CDR1 is MNHEY and CDR2 SVGEGT. Written as DNA, the CDR3 is TGTGCCAGCAGCCGAGCGGGGGAGGGGTACGAGCAGTACTTC. This encodes CASSRAGEGYEQYF.

The sample holds many counts of this clonotype. This chain joins TRBV6-6 and TRBJ2-2; D not certain. Trimming left V 5 bases short and J 5 bases short, with 6 bases between. CDR3 size: 12 residues. Germline values: CDR1 MNHNY, CDR2 SVGAGI (reference sequence). Written as DNA, the CDR3 is TGTGCCAGCAGTCCTAATACCGGGGAGCTGTTTTTT. This sequence encodes CASSPNTGELFF.

The chain links TRBV24-1 to TRBJ2-5; 7 bases line up with TRBD1. Germline V gene data show CDR1 as KGHDR and CDR2 as SFDVKD. V dropped 10 bases and J dropped 5; count of bases not matched to a gene: 18. The CDR3 spans 16 residues. This chain's CDR3 is CATGESGTEVGETQYF. The CDR3 nucleotides are TGTGCCACTGGTGAATCCGGGACAGAGGTAGGGGAGACCCAGTACTTC.

Points on this clonotype: Being one base from a much bigger clone, this may be a read error. The chain links TRBV28 to TRBJ2-3, with a tentative D call TRBD2 (5 bases). The CDR3 covers 14 residues. Germline V gene lookup returns CDR1 MDHEN and CDR2 SYDVKM. CDR3 loop: CASTLGWGADTQYF. For the CDR3, the DNA is TGTGCCAGCACTTTAGGTTGGGGAGCAGATACGCAGTATTTT.

This clonotype has a handful of counts. J is TRBJ1-1 and V is TRBV11-2, with 7 bases fitting TRBD1. V was pared by 6 bases and J by 0 bases, with 7 bases of the junction left unmatched. The CDR3 spans 15 residues. Germline loops: CDR1 SGHAT, CDR2 FQNNGV. The DNA for the CDR3 is TGTGCCAGCAGTCCAATGCAGGGGGTGAACACTGAAGCTTTCTTT. It encodes CASSPMQGVNTEAFF. Full variable domain (outside the CDR3, taken from reference TRBV11-2 and TRBJ1-1): EAGVAQSPRYKIIEKRQSVAFWCNPISGHATLYWYQQILGQGPKLLIQFQNNGVVDDSQLPKDRFSAERLKGVDSTLKIQPAKLEDSAVYLCASSPMQGVNTEAFFGQGTRLTVV.

The chain has TRBV28 and TRBJ2-4, with unresolved D. Germline values: CDR1 MDHEN, CDR2 SYDVKM. The CDR3 runs 17 residues. The germline V and J ends were trimmed by 7 bases and 6 bases, with 25 bases remaining between them. The CDR3 nucleotides are TGTGCCAGCACTTCACTGAGAAACGTCGGTTGGGTAAACATTCAGTACTTC. It specifies CASTSLRNVGWVNIQYF.